This T cell receptor (beta chain) was captured in a study of blood T cell repertoires in COVID-19. Study-level background: The cDNA or gDNA used as material had been derived from T cells, B-cell-depleted T cells, or PBMCs.

Assay used: immunoSEQ multiplex PCR; TCRdb lists only in-frame clones, some missing. The data hold some 150,000 clones, with more than 75% observed a single time. Germline CDR1 is MNHNY and CDR2 is SVGAGI (reference sequence). Unmatched junction bases numbered 6, after V lost 5 bases and J lost 2 bases. The CDR3 is 14 amino acids. The sequencing input was peripheral blood. The rearrangement links TRBV6-6 to TRBJ2-7; 7 bases fit TRBD1. The receptor comes from a man aged 35 to 55 with acute or convalescent COVID-19. CDR3 loop: CASSPPQGTYEQYF. DNA of the CDR3: TGTGCCAGCAGTCCCCCACAGGGGACCTACGAGCAGTACTTC.